The subject of this entry is one T cell receptor beta chain. V shed 5 bases, J shed 2 bases, and the junction held 7 bases outside the gene matches. Germline values: CDR1 MDHEN, CDR2 SYDVKM. The CDR3 extends over 15 amino acids. Authors' methods: Estimation of nucleated cell counts was performed using reference gene primer amplification. Method: immunoSEQ multiplex PCR; TCRdb's copy keeps in-frame clones and lacks some. The DNA was the basis for D and trimming; V, J and clone size are from that table. The top ten clones hold approximately 7.4% of a sample with over 85,000 clones, 80% to 90% of them seen once. These data come from a study of blood T cell repertoires in COVID-19. Study-level information: Acute-phase and convalescent COVID-19 samples originated in the United States, Italy and Spain. Sources were T cells, B-cell-depleted T cells, or PBMCs; the material itself was cDNA or gDNA.

The gene calls are TRBV28 and TRBJ2-7; 9 bases are a match to TRBD1. The origin of this receptor is a human donor with acute or convalescent COVID-19. The donor label of this sample is uncertain. Sequenced sample: peripheral blood. CDR3 in amino acids: CASSPGQGFPYEQYF. CDR3 in DNA: TGTGCCAGCAGTCCTGGACAGGGGTTTCCCTACGAGCAGTACTTC.